One sample yielded the 10 T cell receptor beta chains listed below, sequenced in a study of post-analysis software for immune sequencing data. Study-wide findings and caveats: Controls showed lower frequencies than patients for 4 or 5 TRBV segments, and TRBV5-6, TRBV5-1 and TRBV20-1 were among these.

Their specific antigens are unknown. cDNA libraries for TCR beta contained unique molecular identifiers. TCRdb re-analysed the PCR reads in MiXCR, keeping a single row per CDR3 protein. The table shows hundreds of thousands of distinct CDR3 sequences, with 25% to 30% occurring only once. Sequenced sample: blood. Source of these receptors: a girl under 18 with multiple sclerosis.

The V and J genes are TRBV5-1 and TRBJ2-5; D is perhaps TRBD2 (5 bases). The CDR3 has 16 amino acids. Trimming took off 6 bases at V and 2 bases at J, with 20 bases between the two ends. Germline CDR1 is SGHRS and CDR2 is YFSETQ. The CDR3 reads CASKRTAGGVQETQYF. CDR3 coding DNA: TGCGCCAGCAAGCGGACCGCGGGTGGGGTTCAAGAGACCCAGTACTTC.

This clonotype was found a few times. V is TRBV12-3 or TRBV12-4 and J is TRBJ2-6, with D possibly TRBD1 on 6 matching bases. The V and J ends lost 6 bases and 3 bases respectively, with 18 bases between them. The CDR3 runs 17 residues. The CDR3 loop reads CASRESRGAGGANVLTF. Here the CDR3 DNA reads TGTGCCAGCAGGGAGAGCAGGGGTGCGGGTGGGGCCAACGTCCTGACTTTC.

CDR3 bases: TGCAGTGCTTTCAGGGGGCCGGGTCAGCCCCAGCATTTT. This gives the protein CSAFRGPGQPQHF. This sequence joins TRBV20-1 and TRBJ1-5; 8 bases map to TRBD1. V was clipped by 5 bases and J by 6 bases; unmatched bases: 6. Germline lookup yields CDR1 DFQATT and CDR2 SNEGSKA (reference sequence). The CDR3 sequence is 13 residues long.

A few counts support this clonotype. This chain connects TRBV10-3 to TRBJ2-3; D call uncertain. Germline V lookup: CDR1 ENHRY, CDR2 SYGVKD. V was pared by 3 bases and J by 1 base, with 8 bases between. The CDR3 is made up of 14 amino acids. The CDR3 spells CAISEGQGTDTQYF. The CDR3 DNA reads as TGTGCCATCAGTGAAGGTCAGGGCACAGATACGCAGTATTTT.

The chain links TRBV24-1 to TRBJ2-6; D is unclear. CDR3 length: 15 amino acids. V lost 8 bases, J lost 1 base, and 11 bases lay in between. Per germline, CDR1 KGHDR and CDR2 SFDVKD. The CDR3 DNA is TGTGCCACCATTGACCCCAGTTCTGGGGCCAACGTCCTGACTTTC. It encodes CATIDPSSGANVLTF.

The chain carries TRBV7-2 and TRBJ2-5; no clear D. V lost 4 bases and J lost 3, with 15 bases in between. The V gene's germline CDR1 is SGHTA and CDR2 FQGNSA. The CDR3 has 15 amino acids. The CDR3 here is CASSSSARSEETQYF. The CDR3 DNA reads TGTGCCAGCAGCTCTAGTGCGCGAAGCGAAGAGACCCAGTACTTC.

On this clonotype itself: A far more abundant clone sits one base away, making this likely a read error. The chain carries TRBV6-5 and TRBJ2-1; D gene ambiguous. This CDR3 is built from 11 residues. Germline loops: CDR1 MNHEY, CDR2 SVGAGI. Deletions cut 6 bases from V and 2 bases from J, with 2 bases between. The CDR3 region is CASRPYNEQFF. The CDR3 region has the DNA TGTGCCAGCAGACCCTACAATGAGCAGTTCTTC.

The chain recombines TRBV7-9 with TRBJ2-7, with 15 bases matching TRBD2. This CDR3 region has 18 residues. Trimming took 5 bases from V and 1 from J; bases not matched to a gene: 9. Germline V CDR1 and CDR2: SEHNR, FQNEAQ (reference sequence). The CDR3 DNA reads as TGTGCCAGCAGCCCGGGACTAGCGGGAGGCCGAAGATCCTACGAGCAGTACTTC. Encoded protein: CASSPGLAGGRRSYEQYF.

The J gene is TRBJ2-1, the V gene TRBV25-1; D assignment may be TRBD1 or TRBD2 (5 bases each). Trimming stripped 8 bases from V and 12 bases from J, with 20 bases between. CDR1 is MGHDK and CDR2 is SYGVNS in the germline V gene. CDR3 length: 13 amino acids. CDR3 protein: CASRRDLHGGQFF. The DNA of the CDR3 is TGTGCCAGCCGCCGGGACCTCCATGGGGGGCAGTTCTTC.

A few counts support this clonotype. This chain uses TRBV6-1 with TRBJ2-7; TRBD2 matches 9 bases. CDR1 is MNHNS and CDR2 is SASEGT in the germline V gene. V lost 7 bases, J lost 2 bases, and 6 bases stayed unmatched. The CDR3 loop spans 14 amino acids. Here the CDR3 DNA reads TGTGCCAGCACCACTAGCGGGTCCCCCTACGAGCAGTACTTC. Amino acid sequence: CASTTSGSPYEQYF.